This T cell receptor beta chain was sequenced during a study of prognosis after radiotherapy for stage I lung cancer. As for the study in general: About a dozen men and a handful of women, aged roughly 53 to 85 and with a median age of roughly 74 years, made up the patients. Six to eight patients presented with squamous cell carcinoma, about 12 with adenocarcinoma. Study outcomes and limitations: Nobody established whether the expanded TCR clones were specific to the tumor.

J lost 8 bases, V lost 0 bases, and 7 bases had no gene match. CDR1 is LGHDT and CDR2 is YNNKEL in the germline V gene (reference sequence). This CDR3 comprises 15 residues. This clonotype was counted ten times or more. Its antigen is undetermined. Genomic DNA served as the source from which two-round multiplex PCR generated TCR beta CDR3 amplicons. Round-one PCR had primers specific to each TRBV and TRBJ gene. TCRdb ran MiXCR on the multiplex PCR reads and lists one entry per CDR3 protein. The data contain 15,000 to 20,000 distinct CDR3 sequences, around 30% of them singletons. A volume of 4.5 to 7 milliliters of peripheral blood was collected by draw at each of two time points.

The material was PBMCs, obtained before or after stereotactic body radiation therapy (not recorded which). The sequence was obtained from a donor aged 50 or older with non-small cell lung cancer. The genes are TRBV3-1 and TRBJ2-1, with 7 nucleotides matching TRBD2. The CDR3 loop reads CASSQDGGRAHEQFF. The CDR3 bases are TGTGCCAGCAGCCAAGATGGTGGGAGGGCCCATGAGCAGTTCTTC.